Each of the 27 T cell receptor beta chains below was sequenced from the same sample in a study of blood T cell repertoires in COVID-19. Sequenced by immunoSEQ multiplex PCR; TCRdb stores in-frame clones only, minus some. The sample records hundreds of thousands of clones, about nine tenths being singletons. Sequences were obtained from peripheral blood. These receptor sequences come from a woman younger than 45 with active or convalescent COVID-19.

This clone was counted once. This sequence joins TRBV19 and TRBJ2-2; weak D call: TRBD1 (5 bases). CDR1 and CDR2 (germline): LNHDA, SQIVND (reference sequence). The CDR3 consists of 17 residues. The V end lost 4 bases, the J end lost 1 base, and 16 bases lay between the germline ends. In DNA form, the CDR3 reads TGTGCCAGTAGTACCCCTATGGGGCGGAAGAACACCGGGGAGCTGTTTTTT. Protein product: CASSTPMGRKNTGELFF.

CDR3: CASSLALGQVNTEAFF. CDR3 DNA sequence: TGTGCCAGCAGCTTAGCACTTGGACAAGTGAACACTGAAGCTTTCTTT. The chain uses TRBV13 and TRBJ1-1, with D tentatively TRBD1 (5 bases). V shed 1 base and J shed 0 bases, with 12 bases lying between them. The CDR3 has 16 residues. CDR1 and CDR2 (germline): PRHDT, FYEKMQ (reference sequence).

The rearrangement uses TRBV3-1 (or the pseudogene TRBV3-2) and TRBJ2-7, with 7 bases that match TRBD1. The CDR3 length is 15 residues. The germline V gene encodes CDR1 LGHDT and CDR2 YNNKEL (reference sequence). V shed 0 bases, J shed 4 bases, and the junction held 6 bases outside the gene matches. Here the CDR3 DNA reads TGTGCCAGCAGCCAAGATGGGACAGAGGGGTACGAGCAGTACTTC. Its translation is CASSQDGTEGYEQYF.

This chain links TRBV6-6 with TRBJ2-3; 10 bases agree with TRBD1. The junction had 6 bases not matched to a gene; V was cut back by 4 bases and J by 5 bases. Germline V gene lookup returns CDR1 MNHNY and CDR2 SVGAGI (reference sequence). The CDR3 contains 15 residues. Written as DNA, the CDR3 is TGTGCCAGCAGTTTGCGACAGGGGGCGGGAGATACGCAGTATTTT. Translated: CASSLRQGAGDTQYF.

The chain combines TRBV12-3 or TRBV12-4 with TRBJ1-2; TRBD1 matches 7 bases. This CDR3 is built from 12 residues. Losses at the gene ends were 3 bases for V and 7 bases for J; bases not matched to a gene: 2. The CDR3: CASSFSGGGYTF. In nucleotides, the CDR3 is TGTGCCAGCAGTTTCTCAGGGGGTGGCTACACCTTC.

This chain links TRBV29-1 with TRBJ1-5, with D uncertain. Trimming took off 4 bases at V and 3 bases at J, with 7 bases between the two ends. The CDR3 length is 12 residues. Germline values: CDR1 SQVTM, CDR2 ANQGSEA. The CDR3 loop is CSVGTNNQPQHF. The CDR3 DNA is TGCAGCGTTGGCACTAACAATCAGCCCCAGCATTTT.

The chain joins TRBV7-8 to TRBJ2-3; TRBD2 matches 15 bases. V shed 4 bases and J 3 bases; nucleotides not matched to a gene: 5. The CDR3 length is 17 residues. The germline V gene has CDR1 SGHVS and CDR2 FQNEAQ. The CDR3 DNA sequence: TGTGCCAGCAGCTCCGGACTAGCGGGGGGGCCGACAGATACGCAGTATTTT. Translation: CASSSGLAGGPTDTQYF.

This clone was seen a single time. The J gene is TRBJ2-7, the V gene TRBV5-4; TRBD2 aligns across 7 bases. J lost 0 bases, V lost 4 bases, and 16 bases had no gene match. Germline CDR1 is SGHNT and CDR2 is YYREEE (reference sequence). This CDR3 is 18 amino acids long. In nucleotides, the CDR3 is TGTGCCAGCAGCGGGAGGGTGGCTAGCGAGGTTTCCTCCTACGAGCAGTACTTC. Amino acid sequence: CASSGRVASEVSSYEQYF.

In its sample, this clone was seen once. This chain uses TRBV5-8 with TRBJ1-5, with D tentatively TRBD1 (6 bases). Germline loops: CDR1 SGHTS, CDR2 YDEGEE. V lost 4 bases and J 0 bases, leaving 11 bases between the germline ends. The CDR3 has 15 residues. The CDR3 DNA follows: TGTGCCAGCAGCCGATGGACAGCTAGCAATCAGCCCCAGCATTTT. Amino acids: CASSRWTASNQPQHF.

The chain recombines TRBV30 with TRBJ2-1, with D perhaps TRBD2 (5 bases). V lost 3 bases and J 8 bases, leaving 17 bases between the germline ends. The CDR3 runs to 14 residues. From germline, CDR1 is GTSNPN and CDR2 SVGIG (reference sequence). CDR3 in amino acids: CAWRRGSRSDEQFF. The CDR3 DNA sequence: TGTGCCTGGAGGCGAGGGTCACGGTCCGATGAGCAGTTCTTC.

This chain connects TRBV10-2 to TRBJ1-1; TRBD1 matches 8 bases. CDR1 is WSHSY and CDR2 is SAAADI in the germline V gene. The CDR3 runs 15 residues. V shed 11 bases and J 1 base; nucleotides not matched to a gene: 12. The CDR3 bases are TGCGCCGTTCTACAGGGGGGTAGGCCGAACACTGAAGCTTTCTTT. Amino acids: CAVLQGGRPNTEAFF.

This chain joins TRBV11-2 and TRBJ2-2; TRBD1 matches at 12 bases. Germline values: CDR1 SGHAT, CDR2 FQNNGV. V dropped 5 bases and J dropped 6; count of bases not matched to a gene: 4. The CDR3 totals 15 residues. The CDR3 loop is CASSLGQGAPGELFF. The CDR3 coding sequence is TGTGCCAGCAGCCTGGGACAGGGGGCTCCCGGGGAGCTGTTTTTT.

The chain employs TRBV4-1 and TRBJ2-4; 7 bases match TRBD1. Per the germline V gene, CDR1 is MGHRA and CDR2 is YSYEKL. Unmatched junction bases numbered 9, after V lost 1 base and J lost 0 bases. The CDR3 consists of 18 residues. CDR3 amino acids: CASSQGQPRGLAKNIQYF. CDR3 bases: TGCGCCAGCAGCCAAGGACAGCCCAGGGGGTTAGCCAAAAACATTCAGTACTTC.

V is TRBV3-1 (or the pseudogene TRBV3-2) and J is TRBJ2-2, with 10 bases aligning to TRBD1. V was pared by 2 bases and J by 0 bases, with 6 bases of the junction left unmatched. The CDR3 extends over 18 amino acids. Germline V lookup: CDR1 LGHDT, CDR2 YNNKEL (reference sequence). The CDR3, as DNA: TGTGCCAGCAGCCAATGGGACAGGGGATCACCGAACACCGGGGAGCTGTTTTTT. Translation: CASSQWDRGSPNTGELFF.

The gene calls are TRBV10-3 and TRBJ1-3, with D possibly being TRBD1 (5 bases). The CDR3 is 15 amino acids. Trimming shortened V by 10 bases and J by 4 bases, and 20 bases separated the two germline ends. Germline-derived CDR1 and CDR2 are ENHRY and SYGVKD. The CDR3 region is CATRRAGLEGNTIYF. In nucleotides, the CDR3 is TGTGCCACCCGCCGCGCAGGGCTTGAAGGAAACACCATATATTTT.

V usage is TRBV27 and J usage is TRBJ1-6; D gene ambiguous. CDR1 and CDR2 (germline): MNHEY, SMNVEV (reference sequence). V lost 7 bases to trimming and J lost 13 bases, with 20 bases between them. The CDR3 totals 14 residues. The CDR3, as DNA: TGTGCCAGCAATTCAGTTGGGGAGCTCGGGCCCCTCCACTTT. Its translation: CASNSVGELGPLHF.

This sequence joins TRBV25-1 and TRBJ2-1; perhaps TRBD2 as D (6 bases). Germline V CDR1 and CDR2: MGHDK, SYGVNS. The CDR3 contains 15 residues. V shed 0 bases and J shed 8 bases, with 14 bases lying between them. This CDR3 reads CASSEYRRGIDEQFF. CDR3 sequence (DNA): TGTGCCAGCAGTGAATACAGGCGGGGCATCGATGAGCAGTTCTTC.

CDR3 DNA sequence: TGTGCCATCCAGCCGGGGGAAAACACTGAAGCTTTCTTT. It specifies CAIQPGENTEAFF. This chain uses TRBV10-3 with TRBJ1-1, with D maybe TRBD1 (5 bases). Germline V lookup: CDR1 ENHRY, CDR2 SYGVKD. There are 13 residues in the CDR3. V was shortened by 8 bases and J by 2 bases, with 12 bases between the two germline ends.

This clone was observed a few times. This chain joins TRBV30 and TRBJ1-5; D is unresolved. CDR1 is GTSNPN and CDR2 is SVGIG in the germline V gene (reference sequence). V lost 0 bases and J lost 6, with 12 bases in between. The CDR3 has 14 residues. CDR3 sequence reads: CAWSVSSGFQPQHF. DNA of the CDR3: TGTGCCTGGAGTGTAAGTTCGGGGTTTCAGCCCCAGCATTTT.

This clone was observed once. Other DNA sequences in this sample translate to the same CDR3. This chain joins TRBV3-1 (or the pseudogene TRBV3-2) and TRBJ2-7; D is uncertain. Per germline, CDR1 LGHDT and CDR2 YNNKEL (reference sequence). The CDR3 loop spans 12 amino acids. V was pared by 0 bases and J by 4 bases, with 4 bases between. DNA of the CDR3: TGTGCCAGCAGCCAAGACAGTTACGAGCAGTACTTC. Its translation: CASSQDSYEQYF.

The CDR3 spells CASSLTPGATDTQYF. As DNA, the CDR3 is TGCGCCAGCAGCTTGACGCCAGGGGCCACAGATACGCAGTATTTT. The chain combines TRBV5-1 with TRBJ2-3, with D tentatively TRBD1 (6 bases). V gave up 1 base and J gave up 2 bases, with 11 bases separating them. Germline loops: CDR1 SGHRS, CDR2 YFSETQ. There are 15 residues in the CDR3.

Comments on this clone: The junction differs from germline at one of its ends, possibly a read error. The rearrangement uses TRBV7-2 and TRBJ2-7; 9 nucleotides align to TRBD1. Germline-derived CDR1 and CDR2 are SGHTA and FQGNSA. This CDR3 is built from 15 residues. As DNA, the CDR3 is TGTGCCACCAGCTGGGACAGGGATTTTCTCTACGAGCAGTACTTC. It is translated as CATSWDRDFLYEQYF.

The V and J genes are TRBV4-2 and TRBJ1-5, with D possibly being TRBD1 (6 bases). V was clipped by 1 base and J by 5 bases, with 6 bases between them. Germline assignment: CDR1 LGHNA and CDR2 YNFKEQ. The CDR3 has 13 amino acids. CDR3 sequence reads: CASSQAGDQPQHF. As DNA, the CDR3 is TGTGCCAGCAGCCAAGCAGGGGATCAGCCCCAGCATTTT.

The chain uses TRBV10-3 and TRBJ2-1; D unresolved. V lost 2 bases and J lost 5, with 10 bases in between. The CDR3 is 14 amino acids. Germline values: CDR1 ENHRY, CDR2 SYGVKD. The CDR3 here is CAISESSQHNEQFF. In nucleotides, the CDR3 is TGTGCCATCAGTGAGAGTTCACAGCACAATGAGCAGTTCTTC.

To note about this clone: Other nucleotide sequences in the sample specify the same CDR3. V gene TRBV5-1 combines with J gene TRBJ1-2; D is uncertain. CDR3 size: 13 residues. V was shortened by 0 bases and J by 4 bases, with 7 bases between the two germline ends. Germline V gene sequence: CDR1 SGHRS, CDR2 YFSETQ. CDR3 loop: CASSLDTGYGYTF. DNA for the CDR3: TGCGCCAGCAGCTTGGATACCGGCTATGGCTACACCTTC.

V gene TRBV6-1 combines with J gene TRBJ1-2; a weak D match, TRBD1 (6 bases). Trimming pared 4 bases from V and 4 bases from J, leaving 19 bases between. Germline values: CDR1 MNHNS, CDR2 SASEGT. The CDR3 length is 16 residues. The CDR3: CASSVSGASISYGYTF. Written as DNA, the CDR3 is TGTGCCAGCAGTGTATCAGGGGCAAGTATCAGCTATGGCTACACCTTC.

This clone has only a few counts. The chain links TRBV19 to TRBJ1-1, with 7 bases fitting TRBD1. V lost 9 bases and J lost 0; bases outside the gene matches: 7. The germline V gene encodes CDR1 LNHDA and CDR2 SQIVND (reference sequence). The CDR3 length is 14 residues. This CDR3 reads CASRQGDMNTEAFF. The CDR3 DNA is TGTGCCAGCCGACAGGGTGATATGAACACTGAAGCTTTCTTT. Combining the CDR3 with reference TRBV19 and TRBJ1-1 gives the whole variable domain DGGITQSPKYLFRKEGQNVTLSCEQNLNHDAMYWYRQDPGQGLRLIYYSQIVNDFQKGDIAEGYSVSREKKESFPLTVTSAQKNPTAFYLCASRQGDMNTEAFFGQGTRLTVV.